This T cell receptor beta chain was recorded in a study of blood T cell repertoires in COVID-19. As for the study in general: From T cells, B-cell-depleted T cells, or PBMCs came the material, which was cDNA or gDNA.

V lost 3 bases, J lost 0 bases, and 5 bases lay in between. The CDR3 is made up of 13 amino acids. The repertoire was sequenced with immunoSEQ multiplex PCR; TCRdb's copy has only in-frame clones and lacks some. Of a few hundred thousand clones listed, approximately 86% are singletons. This TCR was recovered from a human donor in a cohort sampled during active COVID-19. This chain uses TRBV12-3 or TRBV12-4 with TRBJ1-2; D gene uncertain. The sample comprised peripheral blood. CDR3 sequence reads: CASSFGANYGYTF. The CDR3 DNA is TGTGCCAGCAGTTTCGGAGCTAACTATGGCTACACCTTC.